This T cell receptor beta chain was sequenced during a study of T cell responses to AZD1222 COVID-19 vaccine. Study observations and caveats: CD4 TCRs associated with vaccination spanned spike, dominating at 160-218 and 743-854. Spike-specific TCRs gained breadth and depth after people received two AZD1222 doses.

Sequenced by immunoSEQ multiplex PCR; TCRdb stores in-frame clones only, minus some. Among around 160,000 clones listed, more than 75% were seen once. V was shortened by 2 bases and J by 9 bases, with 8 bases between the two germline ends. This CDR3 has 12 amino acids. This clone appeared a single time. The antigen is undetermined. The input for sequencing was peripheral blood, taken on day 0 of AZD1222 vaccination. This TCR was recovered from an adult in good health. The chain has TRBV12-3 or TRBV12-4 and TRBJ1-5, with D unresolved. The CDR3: CASSLYGSPQHF. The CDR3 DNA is TGTGCCAGCAGTTTATATGGATCGCCCCAGCATTTT.